This T cell receptor beta chain was profiled in a study of CD8 T cells in ankylosing spondylitis (dated by TCRdb to about 2017). With regard to the full study: The study profiled T cell receptor beta repertoires in healthy donors and ankylosing spondylitis patients to find disease-linked TCR variants. Peripheral blood was sampled, and synovial fluid was additionally collected from ankylosing spondylitis patients. The full study cohort comprised about 24 ankylosing spondylitis patients and over 95 healthy donors.

The CDR3 runs 13 amino acids, cysteine and phenylalanine included. Only the CDR3 portion is preserved as DNA: 39 bases, with reading frame beginning at the first base. V was cut back by 1 base and J by 8 bases, leaving a gap of 12 bases between them. CDR1 DFQATT and CDR2 SNEGSKA are derived from the germline V gene (reference sequence). The data were produced on an Illumina HiSeq 2500. Quantitative 5'-RACE with molecular barcodes was the method used to prepare the TCR beta libraries. The source study handled its data this way. A new computational method, built on a probabilistic model of VDJ rearrangement, was used to identify disease-linked TCR variants. TCRdb trimmed the raw reads at Q25, called clones with MiXCR and kept productive beta chains. Every CDR3 protein is listed once, alongside the most common genes and DNA of its rows. These V and J calls are TCRdb output, not the study's own analysis. The sample profile shows about 460,000 distinct CDR3 sequences; approximately 5% of them were found once. The leading ten clones occupy approximately 3.5% of the sample.

Results the study describes overall, beyond this receptor: The disease-linked clones showed a CD8+ phenotype and occurred at relatively low frequencies in peripheral blood. Some motif variants were previously reported in synovial fluid and blood of reactive arthritis patients, suggesting common disease-initiation mechanisms. The disease-linked clones were reported as significantly enriched in matched synovial fluid samples from ankylosing spondylitis patients. Blood from ankylosing spondylitis patients appeared to be characterized by a TCR beta motif made up of about 8 highly homologous amino acid variants.

As concerns this clonotype: Its target antigen remains unknown. No base qualities exist here, and no much larger clone lies one base off it.

Sequencing was done on a sample of blood, either unsorted or a sorted T cell fraction (not recorded which). This chain joins TRBV20-1 to TRBJ2-1; no D gene call is confident. The clonotype comes from a male donor with ankylosing spondylitis. The CDR3 here reads CSARAAFGHEQFF. The nucleotide sequence is TGCAGTGCTAGAGCGGCCTTCGGCCATGAGCAGTTCTTC.